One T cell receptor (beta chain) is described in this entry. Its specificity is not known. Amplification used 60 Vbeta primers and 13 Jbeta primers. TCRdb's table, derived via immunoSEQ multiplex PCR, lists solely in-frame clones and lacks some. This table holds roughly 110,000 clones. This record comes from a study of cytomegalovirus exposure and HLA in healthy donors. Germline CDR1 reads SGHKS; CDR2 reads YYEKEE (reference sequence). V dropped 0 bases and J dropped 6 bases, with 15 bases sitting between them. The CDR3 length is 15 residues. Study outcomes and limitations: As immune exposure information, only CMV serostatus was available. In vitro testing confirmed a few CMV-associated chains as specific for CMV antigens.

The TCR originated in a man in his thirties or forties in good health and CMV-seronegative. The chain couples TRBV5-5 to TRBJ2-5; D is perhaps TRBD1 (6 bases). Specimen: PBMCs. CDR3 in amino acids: CASSLESSGVQTQYF. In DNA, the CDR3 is TGTGCCAGCAGCTTGGAATCCTCAGGGGTGCAGACCCAGTACTTC.